A single sample gave rise to the 10 T cell receptor beta chains below, sequenced in a study of blood T cell repertoires in COVID-19. TCRdb keeps only in-frame clones here, not all; method: immunoSEQ multiplex PCR. This table holds around 300,000 clones, 87% found once. Sequencing was done on a sample of PBMCs or T cells enriched from blood (not recorded which). The receptors shown here come from a woman between 25 and 40 years old who had recovered from COVID-19.

The chain has TRBV4-3 and TRBJ1-1; TRBD1 might be the D (5 bases). Deletions cut 1 base from V and 4 bases from J, with 13 bases between. CDR1 and CDR2 (germline): LGHNA, YSLEER. The CDR3 has 15 amino acids. The CDR3 DNA sequence: TGCGCCAGCAGCCAAGTTGGGGGGATGGGCACTGAAGCTTTCTTT. This translates into CASSQVGGMGTEAFF.

The chain joins TRBV27 to TRBJ2-5, with a possible D match to TRBD1 (5 bases). Looked up from germline, CDR1 is MNHEY and CDR2 is SMNVEV (reference sequence). Deletions cut 0 bases from V and 2 bases from J, with 10 bases between. This CDR3 is built from 15 residues. CDR3 nucleotides: TGTGCCAGCAGTTTATCCAGACAGAAACAAGAGACCCAGTACTTC. The encoded protein is CASSLSRQKQETQYF.

This clone occurred a few times. The chain uses TRBV2 and TRBJ1-4; 8 nucleotides agree with TRBD1. The CDR3 totals 15 residues. V shed 5 bases and J 1 base; nucleotides not matched to a gene: 3. Germline V gene lookup returns CDR1 SNHLY and CDR2 FYNNEI. The CDR3 DNA reads as TGTGCCAGCAGTAAGGACAGGGAAACTAATGAAAAACTGTTTTTT. Protein product: CASSKDRETNEKLFF. Full variable domain (missing parts from reference TRBV2 and TRBJ1-4): EPEVTQTPSHQVTQMGQEVILRCVPISNHLYFYWYRQILGQKVEFLVSFYNNEISEKSEIFDDQFSVERPDGSNFTLKIRSTKLEDSAMYFCASSKDRETNEKLFFGSGTQLSVL.

V is TRBV4-3 and J is TRBJ2-7; D possibly corresponds to TRBD1 (6 bases). Germline CDR1 LGHNA, CDR2 YSLEER. This CDR3 region has 13 residues. The V and J ends lost 1 base and 5 bases respectively, with 9 bases between them. The CDR3 sequence is CASSQGTVDEQYF. CDR3 nucleotide sequence: TGCGCCAGCAGCCAAGGGACAGTTGACGAGCAGTACTTC.

The CDR3 loop reads CASNYGPRAEAFF. Here the CDR3 DNA reads TGTGCCAGCAACTACGGCCCCCGGGCTGAAGCTTTCTTT. This chain joins TRBV12-3 or TRBV12-4 and TRBJ1-1; D call uncertain. The CDR3 spans 13 residues. The V gene lost 7 bases and the J gene lost 6 bases, with 15 bases spanning the gap.

This clone was seen just once. The chain employs TRBV5-1 and TRBJ2-1; 7 bases line up with TRBD2. Trimming cost V 0 bases and J 4 bases; bases outside gene matches: 4. CDR1 and CDR2 (germline): SGHRS, YFSETQ. The CDR3 is 15 amino acids. The CDR3 is CASSLVAGEYNEQFF. The CDR3, as DNA: TGCGCCAGCAGCTTGGTTGCGGGAGAATACAATGAGCAGTTCTTC.

The rearrangement links TRBV27 to TRBJ1-1; D gene ambiguous. CDR3 length equals 15 residues. The V and J ends lost 0 bases and 0 bases respectively, with 8 bases between them. Germline assignment: CDR1 MNHEY and CDR2 SMNVEV (reference sequence). The CDR3 nucleotides are TGTGCCAGCAGTTTATCGTACGAGGTGAACACTGAAGCTTTCTTT. This translates into CASSLSYEVNTEAFF.

The chain uses TRBV12-3 or TRBV12-4 and TRBJ1-2; no reliable D call. Trimming removed 2 bases from V and 8 bases from J, with 12 bases in between. The CDR3 is 13 amino acids. CDR3 protein: CASSLSGLGGYTF. CDR3 nucleotide sequence: TGTGCCAGCAGTTTATCAGGCCTGGGCGGCTACACCTTC.

V and J are TRBV28 and TRBJ1-2, with 7 bases that match TRBD1. Per the germline V gene, CDR1 is MDHEN and CDR2 is SYDVKM. The V and J ends lost 3 bases and 5 bases, in that order; junction bases with no gene match: 9. The CDR3 length is 15 residues. The CDR3 loop reads CASSFGGRGWYGYTF. CDR3 nucleotides: TGTGCCAGCAGTTTCGGCGGCAGGGGGTGGTATGGCTACACCTTC.

V usage is TRBV28 and J usage is TRBJ1-1; D is undetermined. This CDR3 contains 12 residues. CDR1 is MDHEN and CDR2 is SYDVKM in the germline V gene. V lost 10 bases to trimming and J lost 1 base, with 10 bases between them. The chain's CDR3 is CATRDSNTEAFF. The CDR3 bases are TGTGCCACCCGCGACTCGAACACTGAAGCTTTCTTT.